These 29 T cell receptor beta chains originate from one sample sequenced in a study of blood T cells in healthy people across ages. Next came a second PCR, run for about 7 to 12 cycles, which used a sample-barcoded 5' primer along with a J-beta primer mix. TCRdb analysed the 5' RACE reads with MiXCR anew, one entry per CDR3 protein. The sample contains some 880,000 distinct CDR3 sequences, around 36% of which appear only once. The sample taken for sequencing was blood. These receptors were obtained from a man younger than 35 in good health.

This clonotype has only a few counts. V is TRBV5-1 and J is TRBJ1-4; D gene unclear. Germline V gene sequence: CDR1 SGHRS, CDR2 YFSETQ. The CDR3 contains 14 residues. The germline V and J ends were trimmed by 0 bases and 5 bases, with 8 bases remaining between them. The CDR3 here is CASSLAYGNEKLFF. Written as DNA, the CDR3 is TGCGCCAGCAGCTTGGCCTATGGGAATGAAAAACTGTTTTTT.

The chain joins TRBV2 to TRBJ1-2; D possibly corresponds to TRBD1 (5 bases). V shed 7 bases and J shed 4 bases, with 19 bases lying between them. CDR3 length equals 15 residues. CDR1 and CDR2 from the germline V gene are SNHLY and FYNNEI. As DNA, the CDR3 is TGTGCCAGCACTCCTGACGGGCTGGGACTCTATGGCTACACCTTC. It is translated as CASTPDGLGLYGYTF.

This clonotype was observed a few times. The V gene is TRBV4-1, the J gene TRBJ2-7, with D perhaps matching TRBD1 (6 bases). The V and J ends lost 0 bases and 1 base respectively, with 13 bases between them. Germline lookup yields CDR1 MGHRA and CDR2 YSYEKL. This CDR3 comprises 16 residues. The CDR3 coding sequence is TGCGCCAGCAGCCAAGACGGACAGACCAGTTCCTACGAGCAGTACTTC. Translated, it gives CASSQDGQTSSYEQYF.

This clonotype turned up a few times. The chain employs TRBV5-1 and TRBJ2-7; perhaps TRBD1 as D (6 bases). V dropped 3 bases and J dropped 3 bases, with 16 bases sitting between them. In germline, CDR1 is SGHRS, CDR2 YFSETQ. This CDR3 has 15 residues. CDR3 DNA: TGCGCCAGCAGCTCGGCCGGACAGACCTTCTACGAGCAGTACTTC. Its protein is CASSSAGQTFYEQYF.

This clonotype was recorded many times. This rearrangement joins TRBV7-9 to TRBJ1-1; 11 nucleotides line up with TRBD1. The CDR3 has 13 amino acids. J lost 8 bases, V lost 6 bases, and 5 bases had no gene match. CDR1 and CDR2 (germline): SEHNR, FQNEAQ (reference sequence). In DNA form, the CDR3 reads TGTGCCAGCAGGCCGGGACAGGGGGTGGAAGCTTTCTTT. It codes for CASRPGQGVEAFF.

This clonotype was observed at least ten times. The chain links TRBV6-5 to TRBJ2-1; D call uncertain. Trimming took 2 bases from V and 6 from J, leaving 17 bases between them. CDR1 is MNHEY, CDR2 SVGAGI, per germline. This CDR3 contains 16 residues. The CDR3 nucleotides are TGTGCCAGCAGTTACGGGCCCGCCCTCACCCTCAATGAGCAGTTCTTC. As protein: CASSYGPALTLNEQFF.

The V gene is TRBV5-6, the J gene TRBJ2-4; the D gene is possibly TRBD1 (5 bases). With 6 bases removed from V and 0 bases from J, the gap between germline ends came to 10 bases. CDR1 is SGHDT and CDR2 is YYEEEE in the germline V gene. The CDR3 length is 14 residues. CDR3 nucleotide sequence: TGTGCCAGCAACCTTCAGGGAGCCAAAAACATTCAGTACTTC. It specifies CASNLQGAKNIQYF. Drawing the rest from reference TRBV5-6 and TRBJ2-4, the complete variable domain is DAGVTQSPTHLIKTRGQQVTLRCSPKSGHDTVSWYQQALGQGPQFIFQYYEEEERQRGNFPDRFSGHQFPNYSSELNVNALLLGDSALYLCASNLQGAKNIQYFGAGTRLSVL.

The chain couples TRBV7-2 to TRBJ2-1; 7 bases line up with TRBD2. The germline gives CDR1 SGHTA, CDR2 FQGNSA. V trimming: 1 base; J trimming: 7 bases; junction bases outside the gene matches: 7. The CDR3 sequence is 15 residues long. CDR3 sequence: CASSLGGGGLNEQFF. The CDR3 DNA sequence: TGTGCCAGCAGCTTAGGTGGCGGGGGATTGAATGAGCAGTTCTTC.

V usage is TRBV20-1 and J usage is TRBJ1-2, with D possibly matching TRBD1 (6 bases). V was shortened by 1 base and J by 5 bases, with 17 bases between the two germline ends. The length of the CDR3 is 15 residues. Germline assignment: CDR1 DFQATT and CDR2 SNEGSKA (reference sequence). CDR3 sequence: CSARGGEQGIYGYTF. The CDR3 region has the DNA TGCAGTGCTAGAGGGGGGGAACAGGGAATATATGGCTACACCTTC.

In the case of this clonotype: Because it lacks the conserved phenylalanine or tryptophan at the end, this CDR3 is likely a read error. The J gene is TRBJ1-6, the V gene TRBV4-3; a possible D gene is TRBD1 (5 bases). This CDR3 comprises 15 residues. The germline V gene has CDR1 LGHNA and CDR2 YSLEER. In nucleotides, the CDR3 is TGCGCCAGCAGCCAAGATCGGGGCATCAATTCATCCCTCCACGTT. Its translation: CASSQDRGINSSLHV.

The V gene is TRBV11-2, the J gene TRBJ2-7; TRBD2 agrees at 8 bases. The germline gives CDR1 SGHAT, CDR2 FQNNGV. Trimming at V came to 4 bases and at J to 3 bases, leaving 14 bases not matched to a gene. This CDR3 spans 17 amino acids. This chain's CDR3 is CASSYPQVAGIIYEQYF. Here the CDR3 DNA reads TGTGCCAGCAGCTACCCCCAAGTAGCGGGAATTATCTACGAGCAGTACTTC.

This clonotype occurred a few times. The CDR3 loop is CASTQGIYQPQHF. CDR3 sequence (DNA): TGTGCCAGCACCCAGGGAATTTATCAGCCCCAGCATTTT. The V and J genes are TRBV12-3 or TRBV12-4 and TRBJ1-5; a weak D match, TRBD1 (5 bases). Deletions cut 7 bases from V and 5 bases from J, with 12 bases between. The CDR3 covers 13 residues.

The J gene is TRBJ2-6, the V gene TRBV21-1; TRBD1, as called in the table, went unchecked against the DNA. TRBV21-1 is flagged as a pseudogene. CDR3 size: 16 residues. The CDR3 loop reads CASSIDHREGRNVLTF. CDR3 nucleotides: TGTGCCAGCAGCATAGATCACAGGGAAGGGCGCAACGTCCTGACTTTC.

About this clonotype itself: The CDR3 does not end in the conserved phenylalanine or tryptophan, so this is likely a read error. The gene calls are TRBV7-2 and TRBJ2-5, with TRBD1 matching 8 bases. The germline V gene has CDR1 SGHTA and CDR2 FQGNSA. This CDR3 region has 15 residues. V was pared by 2 bases and J by 5 bases, with 7 bases of the junction left unmatched. This chain's CDR3 is CASSLQGAREETQYV. DNA for the CDR3: TGTGCCAGCAGCTTACAGGGGGCACGGGAGGAGACCCAGTACGTC.

V and J are TRBV2 and TRBJ2-2; 10 positions agree with TRBD1. The length of the CDR3 is 15 residues. The ends lost 10 bases at V and 6 bases at J; junction bases unmatched: 11. The germline V gene encodes CDR1 SNHLY and CDR2 FYNNEI. DNA of the CDR3: TGTGCCATCAGCCCTAGGGACAGGGGCCCCGGGGAGCTGTTTTTT. Translated, it gives CAISPRDRGPGELFF.

This clonotype came up many times. This chain joins TRBV20-1 and TRBJ1-2, with a possible D match to TRBD1 (5 bases). With 0 bases removed from V and 4 bases from J, the gap between germline ends came to 12 bases. The germline V gene has CDR1 DFQATT and CDR2 SNEGSKA (reference sequence). The CDR3 runs to 14 residues. The CDR3 is CSAREGLMIYGYTF. The CDR3 coding sequence is TGCAGTGCTAGAGAGGGACTGATGATCTATGGCTACACCTTC.

Comments on this clonotype: At one end the junction does not follow the germline gene, possibly because of a read error. The chain carries TRBV20-1 and TRBJ1-6; perhaps TRBD1 as D (6 bases). The CDR3 has 15 residues. Per germline, CDR1 DFQATT and CDR2 SNEGSKA (reference sequence). CDR3 sequence reads: CSARPGGTSNSPPHF. CDR3 in DNA: TGCAGTGCTAGACCCGGAGGGACATCTAATTCACCCCCCCACTTT.

This clonotype showed up just a few times. This rearrangement joins TRBV7-2 to TRBJ1-5, with D uncertain. V lost 4 bases, J lost 3 bases, and 13 bases lay in between. CDR1 is SGHTA, CDR2 FQGNSA, per germline. The CDR3 is made up of 15 amino acids. This CDR3 reads CASSSRSGYNQPQHF. The CDR3 DNA reads TGTGCCAGCAGCTCCCGCTCCGGGTACAATCAGCCCCAGCATTTT.

This clonotype turned up a few times. The V call is TRBV4-3, the J call TRBJ1-2; 8 bases map to TRBD1. Germline trimming cut 1 base from V and 4 bases from J; bases unmatched to any gene: 5. The CDR3 consists of 15 residues. The germline CDR1 and CDR2 sequences are LGHNA and YSLEER. The CDR3 bases are TGCGCCAGCAGCCAAGTGGACAGGGAGGGCTATGGCTACACCTTC. This encodes CASSQVDREGYGYTF.

This clonotype was observed many times. The chain combines TRBV4-3 with TRBJ2-1; 8 nucleotides align to TRBD2. The CDR3 spans 17 residues. Germline CDR1 is LGHNA and CDR2 is YSLEER. Trimming removed 0 bases from V and 6 bases from J; junction bases left unmatched: 10. CDR3 loop: CASSQEGMAGGGNEQFF. For the CDR3, the DNA is TGCGCCAGCAGCCAAGAGGGGATGGCGGGGGGAGGCAATGAGCAGTTCTTC.

A note on this clonotype: This may stem from a read error, because a much larger clone lies one nucleotide away. The genes are TRBV20-1 and TRBJ2-3; no clear D. V shed 7 bases and J shed 2 bases, with 10 bases lying between them. The germline gives CDR1 DFQATT, CDR2 SNEGSKA (reference sequence). This CDR3 has 12 residues. CDR3 residues: CSVSQTTDTQYF. The CDR3 bases are TGCAGTGTGAGCCAGACCACAGATACGCAGTATTTT.

This clonotype was counted many times. The V and J genes are TRBV29-1 and TRBJ2-5, with 7 nucleotides matching TRBD1. CDR3 length: 14 amino acids. V lost 3 bases to trimming and J lost 4 bases; unmatched junction nucleotides: 8. Germline CDR1 and CDR2: SQVTM and ANQGSEA. CDR3 DNA sequence: TGCAGCGTTGACAACGGCAGGGGGTCAGAGACCCAGTACTTC. Translation: CSVDNGRGSETQYF.

The gene calls are TRBV27 and TRBJ2-5, with D perhaps TRBD1 or TRBD2 (5 bases each). The DNA end lines up better with TRBJ2-7; the J call may be wrong. The CDR3 covers 12 residues. The germline CDR1 and CDR2 sequences are MNHEY and SMNVEV (reference sequence). CDR3 sequence (DNA): TGTGCCAGCAGTACGGGGACGAGCGAGCAGTACTTC. It is translated as CASSTGTSEQYF.

The V call is TRBV4-3, the J call TRBJ2-5; 9 bases align to TRBD1. The CDR3 is 15 residues long. CDR1 LGHNA and CDR2 YSLEER come from the germline V gene. With V trimmed by 3 bases and J by 5 bases, 7 bases remained unmatched. CDR3 protein: CASSQGDRESETQYF. CDR3 in DNA: TGCGCCAGCAGCCAGGGGGACAGGGAATCGGAGACCCAGTACTTC.

The chain employs TRBV2 and TRBJ2-3; D call uncertain. Trimming pared 4 bases from V and 2 bases from J, leaving 13 bases between. The germline V gene has CDR1 SNHLY and CDR2 FYNNEI. This CDR3 contains 15 residues. CDR3 coding DNA: TGTGCCAGCAGTGCCCTAAGCCATAACACAGATACGCAGTATTTT. It specifies CASSALSHNTDTQYF.

V gene TRBV5-1 combines with J gene TRBJ2-3; D unresolved. This CDR3 is 17 amino acids long. V was shortened by 8 bases and J by 0 bases, with 22 bases between the two germline ends. Per the germline V gene, CDR1 is SGHRS and CDR2 is YFSETQ. CDR3 loop: CASSASQGHASTDTQYF. The CDR3 DNA reads TGCGCCAGTTCCGCTTCACAAGGGCACGCTAGCACAGATACGCAGTATTTT.

The chain joins TRBV14 to TRBJ2-2, with a possible D match to TRBD2 (5 bases). Deletions cut 1 base from V and 8 bases from J, with 8 bases between. The CDR3 is made up of 13 amino acids. Germline V CDR1 and CDR2: SGHDN, FVKESK. The CDR3 sequence: CASSQGTWGELFF. DNA for the CDR3: TGTGCCAGCAGCCAAGGGACTTGGGGGGAGCTGTTTTTT.

This clonotype was found many times. This chain joins TRBV20-1 and TRBJ2-7; no reliable D call. Trimming took 3 bases from V and 0 from J, leaving 12 bases between them. The CDR3 has 14 amino acids. CDR1 DFQATT and CDR2 SNEGSKA come from the germline V gene (reference sequence). Here the CDR3 reads CSARTRINSYEQYF. CDR3 coding DNA: TGCAGTGCTAGGACCCGGATCAACTCCTACGAGCAGTACTTC.

The rearrangement links TRBV20-1 to TRBJ1-5; D uncertain. Germline CDR1 reads DFQATT; CDR2 reads SNEGSKA (reference sequence). The CDR3 totals 13 residues. V lost 2 bases and J 3 bases, leaving 8 bases between the germline ends. CDR3 amino acids: CSARLRLNQPQHF. CDR3 coding DNA: TGCAGTGCTAGACTCAGACTCAATCAGCCCCAGCATTTT.